The present T cell receptor (beta chain) was sequenced within a study of shared clonotypes between healthy human individuals. Background on the study: CD8 memory received one plate per donor, CD8 naive two, CD4 memory three and CD4 naive three.

At deep level, the assay was performed. Repertoires were generated with immunoSEQ multiplex PCR, while TCRdb's copy carries only in-frame clones and drops some. The sample lists about 380,000 clones; 96% were seen once. Sequencing used memory CD8+ T cells sorted from blood. Subset indicated: CD45RO+ cells pooled with CCR7-negative TemRA cells. The sequence was obtained from a young man in good health.

CDR3 amino acids: CASSSSGLAGDYEQFF. Written as DNA, the CDR3 is TGTGCCAGCAGTTCCTCGGGACTAGCGGGAGATTATGAGCAGTTCTTC. The chain carries TRBV27 and TRBJ2-1; 14 nucleotides line up with TRBD2. Trimming removed 4 bases from V and 8 bases from J; junction bases left unmatched: 7. CDR3 length equals 16 residues. Germline V CDR1 and CDR2: MNHEY, SMNVEV (reference sequence).